This T cell receptor (beta chain) was profiled in a study of blood T cell repertoires in COVID-19. Study-level information: Donors in the United States, Italy and Spain gave samples during acute or convalescent COVID-19. PBMCs, B-cell-depleted T cells, or T cells were the source of the cDNA or gDNA that made up the material.

This clone was found once. Methods used by the authors: Researchers report that nucleated cell counts were estimated from reference gene primer amplification. The method was immunoSEQ multiplex PCR; TCRdb's version includes in-frame clones alone and lacks a portion of them. The DNA was the basis for D and trimming; V, J and clone size are from that table. The sample holds 25,000 to 35,000 clones, approximately 90% seen once. With V trimmed by 1 base and J by 7 bases, 12 bases remained unmatched. The germline V gene encodes CDR1 SQVTM and CDR2 ANQGSEA. The CDR3 is 15 residues long. The TCR comes from a man aged 50 or older with active COVID-19. Material: peripheral blood. J is TRBJ1-2 and V is TRBV29-1; TRBD1 aligns across 7 bases. The CDR3: CSVEGSRDREIGYTF. CDR3 in DNA: TGCAGCGTTGAAGGGAGTCGCGACAGGGAAATTGGCTACACCTTC. Full variable domain (outside the CDR3, taken from reference TRBV29-1 and TRBJ1-2): SAVISQKPSRDICQRGTSLTIQCQVDSQVTMMFWYRQQPGQSLTLIATANQGSEATYESGFVIDKFPISRPNLTFSTLTVSNMSPEDSSIYLCSVEGSRDREIGYTFGSGTRLTVV.